This T cell receptor (beta chain) was sequenced in a study of cytomegalovirus exposure and HLA in healthy donors. For the study at large: One earlier analysis, a look at 150 million to 200 million T cells, found some 100 million unique TCR beta sequences. General study points: Later work showed greater clonal expansion in HLA-associated TCR beta chains than in equally common others. A later analysis reportedly found fewer N-insertions in an Asian-associated ancestry cluster than the roughly 670-donor mean. No immune exposure information besides CMV serostatus was available.

A note on this clone: Antigen unknown.

The PCR was carried out with 60 Vbeta primers and 13 Jbeta primers. Assay used: immunoSEQ multiplex PCR; TCRdb lists only in-frame clones, some missing. The sample records 80,000 to 100,000 clones, 55% to 80% being singletons. This TCR derives from a female donor in good health and CMV-seronegative. What was sequenced was PBMCs.

The CDR3: CSVHSSGYEQYF. The CDR3 DNA follows: TGCAGCGTCCACTCCAGCGGCTACGAGCAGTACTTC. V gene TRBV29-1 combines with J gene TRBJ2-7, with D maybe TRBD2 (5 bases). Looked up from germline, CDR1 is SQVTM and CDR2 is ANQGSEA. V shed 6 bases and J shed 3 bases, with 12 bases lying between them. The CDR3 has 12 amino acids.